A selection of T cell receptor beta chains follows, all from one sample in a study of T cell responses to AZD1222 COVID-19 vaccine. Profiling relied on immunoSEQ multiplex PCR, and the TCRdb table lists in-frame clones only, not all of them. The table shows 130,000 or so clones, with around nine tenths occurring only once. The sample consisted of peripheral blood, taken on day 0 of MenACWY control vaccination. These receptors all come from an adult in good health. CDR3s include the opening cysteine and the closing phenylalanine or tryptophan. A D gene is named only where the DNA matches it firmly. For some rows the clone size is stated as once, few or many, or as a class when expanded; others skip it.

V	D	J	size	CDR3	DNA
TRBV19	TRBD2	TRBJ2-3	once	CASSIGPLAGVTTDTQYF	TGTGCCAGTAGCATAGGTCCCCTAGCGGGAGTGACCACAGATACGCAGTATTTT
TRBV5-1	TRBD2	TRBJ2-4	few	CASSFKSGSGGNIQYF	TGCGCCAGCAGCTTTAAGAGCGGGAGCGGAGGAAACATTCAGTACTTC
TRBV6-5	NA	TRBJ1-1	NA	CASSRWGMNTEAFF	TGTGCCAGCAGCCGGTGGGGCATGAACACTGAAGCTTTCTTT
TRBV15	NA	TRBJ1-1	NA	CATSRPGGNTEAFF	TGTGCCACCAGCAGACCCGGCGGGAACACTGAAGCTTTCTTT
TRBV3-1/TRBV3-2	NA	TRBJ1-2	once	CASSQGGGVGYTF	TGTGCCAGCAGCCAAGGAGGGGGTGTGGGCTACACCTTC
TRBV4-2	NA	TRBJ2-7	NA	CASSQDTASSLYEQYF	TGTGCCAGCAGCCAAGATACGGCTAGCAGTCTCTACGAGCAGTACTTC
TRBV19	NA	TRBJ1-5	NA	CASSGPYSNQPQHF	TGTGCCAGTAGTGGTCCTTATAGCAATCAGCCCCAGCATTTT
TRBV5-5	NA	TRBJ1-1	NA	CASSSSPSNTEAFF	TGTGCCAGCAGCTCGTCCCCCAGCAACACTGAAGCTTTCTTT
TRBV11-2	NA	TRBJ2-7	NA	CASSLVQGGSSYEQYF	TGTGCCAGCAGCTTAGTACAGGGCGGGAGCTCCTACGAGCAGTACTTC
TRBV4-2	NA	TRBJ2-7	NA	CASSQERLDYEQYF	TGTGCCAGCAGCCAAGAGCGTCTGGACTACGAGCAGTACTTC
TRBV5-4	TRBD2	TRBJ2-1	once	CASSLGGSKNEQFF	TGTGCCAGCAGCTTAGGCGGGAGTAAAAATGAGCAGTTCTTC
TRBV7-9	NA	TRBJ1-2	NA	CASSLGRYTYGYTF	TGTGCCAGCAGCCTAGGACGGTACACCTATGGCTACACCTTC
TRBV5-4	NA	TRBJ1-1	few	CASSLGMNTEAFF	TGTGCCAGCAGCTTGGGAATGAACACTGAAGCTTTCTTT
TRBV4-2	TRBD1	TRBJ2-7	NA	CASSSRDRGGEQYF	TGTGCCAGCAGTTCCCGGGACAGGGGGGGCGAGCAGTACTTC
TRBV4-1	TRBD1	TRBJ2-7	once	CASSQLGQGDEQYF	TGCGCCAGCAGCCAATTAGGACAGGGGGACGAGCAGTACTTC
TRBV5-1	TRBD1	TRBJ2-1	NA	CASRSTGGNEQFF	TGCGCCAGCAGGTCGACAGGGGGCAATGAGCAGTTCTTC
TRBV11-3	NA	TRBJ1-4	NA	CASSLVHEKLFF	TGTGCCAGCAGCTTAGTCCATGAAAAACTGTTTTTT
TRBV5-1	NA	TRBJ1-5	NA	CASSLGVLAQGDQPQHF	TGCGCCAGCAGCTTGGGAGTACTTGCGCAGGGCGATCAGCCCCAGCATTTT
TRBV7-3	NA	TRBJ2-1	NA	CASSLASYNEQFF	TGTGCCAGCAGCTTAGCATCCTACAATGAGCAGTTCTTC
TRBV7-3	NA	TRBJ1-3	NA	CASSLEGNTIYF	TGTGCCAGCAGCTTAGAAGGAAACACCATATATTTT
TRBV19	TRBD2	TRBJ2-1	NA	CASRTLAGGPGNEQFF	TGTGCCAGTAGGACACTAGCGGGAGGGCCAGGAAATGAGCAGTTCTTC
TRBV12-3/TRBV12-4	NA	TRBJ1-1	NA	CASSLREGTEAFF	TGTGCCAGCAGCCTCAGGGAGGGGACTGAAGCTTTCTTT
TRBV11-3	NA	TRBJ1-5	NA	CASSLRVDQPQHF	TGTGCCAGCAGCTTAAGGGTCGATCAGCCCCAGCATTTT
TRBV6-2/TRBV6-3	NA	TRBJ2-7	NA	CASSYWGNEQYF	TGTGCCAGCAGTTACTGGGGGAACGAGCAGTACTTC
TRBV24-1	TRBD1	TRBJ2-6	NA	CATGGTGVRGANVLTF	TGTGCCACCGGAGGGACAGGGGTGAGAGGGGCCAACGTCCTGACTTTC
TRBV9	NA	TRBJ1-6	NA	CASSVVSVNSPLHF	TGTGCCAGCAGCGTAGTGTCGGTAAATTCACCCCTCCACTTT
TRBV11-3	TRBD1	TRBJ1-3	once	CASSLQTGGDISDF	TGTGCCAGCAGCCTCCAGACAGGGGGCGACATCTCAGATTTT
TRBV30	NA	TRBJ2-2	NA	CAWSTWANTGELFF	TGTGCCTGGAGTACATGGGCGAACACCGGGGAGCTGTTTTTT
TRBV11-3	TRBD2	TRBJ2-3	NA	CASSLFAGGPPGIDTQYF	TGTGCCAGCAGCTTATTTGCGGGAGGGCCACCTGGTATTGATACGCAGTATTTT
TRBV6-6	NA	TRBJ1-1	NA	CASSLTTGGTEAFF	TGTGCCAGCAGTTTGACGACAGGAGGCACTGAAGCTTTCTTT
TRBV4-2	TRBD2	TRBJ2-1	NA	CASSQLGTSGGNEQFF	TGTGCCAGCAGCCAACTAGGGACTAGCGGTGGCAATGAGCAGTTCTTC
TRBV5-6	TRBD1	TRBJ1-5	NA	CASSPGTGRRNQPQHF	TGTGCCAGCAGCCCCGGGACAGGGAGGCGCAATCAGCCCCAGCATTTT
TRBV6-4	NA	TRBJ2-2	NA	CASSVGSGAGELFF	TGTGCCAGCAGTGTTGGGAGTGGAGCCGGGGAGCTGTTTTTT
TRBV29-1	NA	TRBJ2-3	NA	CSGANGVFDTQYF	TGCAGCGGGGCTAACGGGGTTTTCGATACGCAGTATTTT
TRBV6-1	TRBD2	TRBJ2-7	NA	CASSAGTSGSSWSYEQYF	TGTGCCAGCAGTGCCGGGACTAGCGGGAGTTCATGGTCCTACGAGCAGTACTTC
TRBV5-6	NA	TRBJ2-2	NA	CASRTYRATNTGELFF	TGTGCCAGCAGGACATACAGGGCCACGAACACCGGGGAGCTGTTTTTT
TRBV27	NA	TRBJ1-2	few	CASSLGTNYGYTF	TGTGCCAGCAGTTTAGGCACCAACTATGGCTACACCTTC
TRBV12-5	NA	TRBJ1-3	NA	CASARENTIYF	TGTGCTAGCGCCAGAGAAAACACCATATATTTT
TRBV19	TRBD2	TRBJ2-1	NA	CASSWTSVMDEQFF	TGTGCCAGTAGTTGGACTAGTGTGATGGATGAGCAGTTCTTC
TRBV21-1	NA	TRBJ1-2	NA	CASSKKGTNYGYTF	TGTGCCAGCAGCAAAAAGGGGACGAACTATGGCTACACCTTC
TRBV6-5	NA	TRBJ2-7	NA	CASSYPNTYEQYF	TGTGCCAGCAGTTACCCCAATACCTACGAGCAGTACTTC
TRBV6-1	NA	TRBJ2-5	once	CASSEQGGETQYF	TGTGCCAGCAGTGAACAGGGAGGAGAGACCCAGTACTTC
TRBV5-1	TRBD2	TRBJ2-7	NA	CASSLLGTIPYEQYF	TGCGCCAGCAGCTTGTTGGGGACTATACCCTACGAGCAGTACTTC
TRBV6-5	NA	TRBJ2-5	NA	CASRVVETQYF	TGTGCCAGCCGGGTGGTCGAGACCCAGTACTTC
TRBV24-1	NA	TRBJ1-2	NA	CATSTDDNYGYTF	TGTGCCACCAGTACCGATGACAACTATGGCTACACCTTC
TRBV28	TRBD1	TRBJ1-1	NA	CASSTSWGQALSEAFF	TGTGCCAGCAGCACGAGCTGGGGACAGGCGCTATCTGAAGCTTTCTTT
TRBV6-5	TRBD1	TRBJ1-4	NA	CASGGQNNEKLFF	TGTGCCAGCGGGGGACAGAATAATGAAAAACTGTTTTTT